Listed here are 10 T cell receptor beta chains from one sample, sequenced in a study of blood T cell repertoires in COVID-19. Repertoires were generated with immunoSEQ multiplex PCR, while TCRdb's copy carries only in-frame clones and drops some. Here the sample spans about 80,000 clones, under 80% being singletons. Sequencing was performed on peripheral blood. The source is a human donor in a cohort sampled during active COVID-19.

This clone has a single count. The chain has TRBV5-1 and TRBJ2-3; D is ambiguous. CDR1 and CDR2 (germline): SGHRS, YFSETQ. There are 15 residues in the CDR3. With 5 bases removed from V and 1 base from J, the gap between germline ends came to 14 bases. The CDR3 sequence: CASRSAFDRTDTQYF. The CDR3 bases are TGCGCCAGCAGAAGCGCATTCGACCGCACAGATACGCAGTATTTT.

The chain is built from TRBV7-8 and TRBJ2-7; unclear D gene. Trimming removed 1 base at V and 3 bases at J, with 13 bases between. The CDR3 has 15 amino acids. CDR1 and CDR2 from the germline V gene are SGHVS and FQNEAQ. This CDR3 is CASSLGPEASYEQYV. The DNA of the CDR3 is TGTGCCAGCAGCTTAGGACCAGAGGCAAGCTACGAGCAGTACGTC.

The CDR3 coding sequence is TGTGCCAGCAGCTCCGGACAGGGAGGGACAGATACGCAGTATTTT. It specifies CASSSGQGGTDTQYF. The genes are TRBV7-2 and TRBJ2-3, with D possibly being TRBD1 (8 bases). Per germline, CDR1 SGHTA and CDR2 FQGNSA. The CDR3 spans 15 residues. Trimming took off 4 bases at V and 3 bases at J, with 14 bases between the two ends.

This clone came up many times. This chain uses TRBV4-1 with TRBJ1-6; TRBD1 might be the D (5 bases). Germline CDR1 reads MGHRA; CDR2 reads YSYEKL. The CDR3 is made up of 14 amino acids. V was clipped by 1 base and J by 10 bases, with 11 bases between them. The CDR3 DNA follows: TGCGCCAGCAGCCAAGTTTGGGGGGACTCACCCCTCCACTTT. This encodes CASSQVWGDSPLHF.

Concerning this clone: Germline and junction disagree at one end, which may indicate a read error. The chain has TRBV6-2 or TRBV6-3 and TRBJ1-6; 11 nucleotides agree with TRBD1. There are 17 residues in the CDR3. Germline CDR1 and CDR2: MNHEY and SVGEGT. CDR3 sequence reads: CAGSYTPGQGDYSPLHF. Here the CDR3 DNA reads TGTGCCGGCAGTTACACCCCGGGACAGGGGGATTATTCACCCCTCCACTTT.

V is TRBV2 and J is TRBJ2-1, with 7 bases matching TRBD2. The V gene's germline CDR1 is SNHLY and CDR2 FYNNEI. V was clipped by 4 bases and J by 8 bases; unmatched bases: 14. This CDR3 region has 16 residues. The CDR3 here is CASSGVRLARSYEQFF. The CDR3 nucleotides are TGTGCCAGCAGTGGGGTTAGACTAGCAAGGTCCTATGAGCAGTTCTTC.

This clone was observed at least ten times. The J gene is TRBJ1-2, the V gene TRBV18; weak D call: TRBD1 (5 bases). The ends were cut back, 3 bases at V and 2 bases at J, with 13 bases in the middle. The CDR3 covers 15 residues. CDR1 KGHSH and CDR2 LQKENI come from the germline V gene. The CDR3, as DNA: TGTGCCAGCTCACCCCCCGGTGGGGCCAACTATGGCTACACCTTC. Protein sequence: CASSPPGGANYGYTF.

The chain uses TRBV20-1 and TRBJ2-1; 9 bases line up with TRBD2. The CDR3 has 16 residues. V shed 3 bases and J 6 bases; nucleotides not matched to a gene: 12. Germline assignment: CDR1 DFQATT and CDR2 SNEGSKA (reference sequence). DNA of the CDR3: TGCAGTGCTAGTCTCCTGGCGGGAGGGTGGGCCAATGAGCAGTTCTTC. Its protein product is CSASLLAGGWANEQFF.

In nucleotides, the CDR3 is TGCGCCAGCAGCCAGCTAGCGGGAGTTCCCACAGATACGCAGTATTTT. This codes for CASSQLAGVPTDTQYF. This chain connects TRBV4-1 to TRBJ2-3, with 10 bases identical to TRBD2. The V segment lost 3 bases and the J segment 2 bases; nucleotides outside the gene matches: 5. Germline V CDR1 and CDR2: MGHRA, YSYEKL. The CDR3 spans 16 residues.

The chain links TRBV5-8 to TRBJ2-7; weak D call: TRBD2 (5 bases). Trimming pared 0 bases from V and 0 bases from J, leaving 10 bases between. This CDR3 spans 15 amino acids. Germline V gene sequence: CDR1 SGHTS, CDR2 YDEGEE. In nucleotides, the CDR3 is TGTGCCAGCAGCTTGGAAGTCGGGGTCTCCTACGAGCAGTACGTC. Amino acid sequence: CASSLEVGVSYEQYV.